Given below is one TCR beta chain in context. In the same sample, other DNA sequences code for this CDR3. The data derive from a study of T cells in localized non-small cell lung cancer. The CDR3 has 14 residues. CDR1 is SGHNT, CDR2 YYREEE, per germline (reference sequence). V was trimmed by 1 base and J by 14 bases, leaving 16 bases between them. Clones were sequenced by immunoSEQ multiplex PCR, and TCRdb holds only the in-frame ones, with some missing. The sample lists about 15,000 clones, around 81% occurring once. Sequencing was performed on peripheral blood, taken before any cancer treatment. The clonotype comes from a female donor of 60 years or more with stage I squamous cell lung carcinoma. The V and J genes are TRBV5-4 and TRBJ1-6; D call uncertain. The CDR3 reads CASSLREVSAALHF. The CDR3 DNA reads as TGTGCCAGCAGCTTGAGGGAGGTTTCGGCCGCCCTCCACTTT. The variable domain in full, completed from reference TRBV5-4 and TRBJ1-6, reads ETGVTQSPTHLIKTRGQQVTLRCSSQSGHNTVSWYQQALGQGPQFIFQYYREEENGRGNFPPRFSGLQFPNYSSELNVNALELDDSALYLCASSLREVSAALHFGNGTRLTVT.